This is a list of T cell receptor beta chains from one sample in a study of cytomegalovirus exposure and HLA in healthy donors. Only in-frame clones appear in the TCRdb table, and some are missing; sequencing was by immunoSEQ multiplex PCR. The data hold under 200,000 clones, with about 86% observed a single time. The sample consisted of PBMCs. Receptors were obtained from a woman between 18 and 29 years old in good health and CMV-seronegative. CDR3s include the opening cysteine and the closing phenylalanine or tryptophan. A D gene is named only where the DNA matches it firmly. Clone size is stated in some rows and not others, as once, few, many or a class when expanded.

size,J,V,D,CDR3,DNA
-,TRBJ2-7,TRBV11-2,TRBD2,CASSLGTSLITISYEQYF,TGTGCCAGCAGCTTAGGGACTAGCTTAATAACTATTTCCTACGAGCAGTACTTC
few,TRBJ2-1,TRBV4-1,TRBD2,CASSQNSGSRKNEQFF,TGCGCCAGCAGCCAAAACAGCGGGAGCCGTAAGAATGAGCAGTTCTTC
-,TRBJ1-2,TRBV21-1,-,CASSKAYPGQSNYGYTF,TGTGCCAGCAGCAAGGCCTATCCGGGACAGAGTAACTATGGCTACACCTTC
-,TRBJ2-7,TRBV28,-,CASSFLTGSYEQYF,TGTGCCAGCAGTTTTCTAACGGGTTCCTACGAGCAGTACTTC
-,TRBJ2-7,TRBV5-1,-,CASSLGLGRGTYEQYF,TGCGCCAGCAGCTTGGGATTGGGGCGGGGTACCTACGAGCAGTACTTC
once,TRBJ1-6,TRBV6-1,TRBD1,CASFRDRGHSPLHF,TGTGCCAGCTTCCGGGACAGGGGTCATTCACCCCTCCACTTT
few,TRBJ2-3,TRBV2,-,CASSEETSWTDTQYF,TGTGCCAGCAGTGAGGAGACTAGTTGGACAGATACGCAGTATTTT
few,TRBJ1-4,TRBV29-1,-,CSAGGEKLFF,TGCAGCGCGGGGGGTGAAAAACTGTTTTTT
-,TRBJ2-1,TRBV11-2,-,CASSPALAHEQFF,TGTGCCAGCAGCCCGGCGCTAGCCCATGAGCAGTTCTTC
-,TRBJ2-3,TRBV5-1,TRBD2,CASSLGLAGGSTDTQYF,TGCGCCAGCAGCTTGGGACTAGCGGGGGGGAGCACAGATACGCAGTATTTT
-,TRBJ2-7,TRBV10-3,-,CAISEPFSYEQYF,TGTGCCATCAGTGAGCCCTTTTCCTACGAGCAGTACTTC
-,TRBJ2-7,TRBV30,-,CAWNRERYEQYF,TGTGCCTGGAACAGGGAGAGGTACGAGCAGTACTTC
-,TRBJ1-2,TRBV19,-,CASSIGLGNYGYTF,TGTGCCAGTAGTATAGGCCTCGGGAACTATGGCTACACCTTC
-,TRBJ1-6,TRBV6-1,-,CASSEQTSGSWNSPLHF,TGTGCCAGCAGTGAACAAACCTCAGGGTCGTGGAATTCACCCCTCCACTTT
-,TRBJ2-1,TRBV7-9,-,CASSLSTSFNEQFF,TGTGCCAGCAGCTTAAGTACATCGTTCAATGAGCAGTTCTTC
-,TRBJ2-5,TRBV9,-,CASSAGGGAETQYF,TGTGCCAGCAGCGCCGGGGGTGGAGCAGAGACCCAGTACTTC
-,TRBJ2-7,TRBV27,-,CASSYRAGYEQYF,TGTGCCAGCAGTTACAGGGCGGGCTACGAGCAGTACTTC
-,TRBJ2-1,TRBV7-3,-,CASSPGSTNEQFF,TGTGCCAGTTCCCCCGGGAGTACAAATGAGCAGTTCTTC
-,TRBJ1-1,TRBV7-9,-,CASSPEVNAEAFF,TGTGCCAGCTCCCCGGAGGTGAACGCTGAAGCTTTCTTT
-,TRBJ2-5,TRBV10-3,-,CAISDPGTAQETQYF,TGTGCCATCAGTGATCCGGGTACTGCCCAAGAGACCCAGTACTTC
-,TRBJ2-7,TRBV21-1,-,CASSPRDPSYEQYF,TGTGCCAGCAGCCCCCGGGATCCTTCTTACGAGCAGTACTTC
-,TRBJ2-7,TRBV29-1,TRBD2,CSVGLAGEALYEQYF,TGCAGCGTTGGGTTAGCGGGGGAAGCACTTTACGAGCAGTACTTC
-,TRBJ1-5,TRBV19,-,CASSVISNQPQHF,TGTGCCAGTAGTGTCATTAGCAATCAGCCCCAGCATTTT
-,TRBJ2-1,TRBV7-9,TRBD1,CAWGQGARNEQFF,TGTGCCTGGGGACAGGGGGCTCGGAATGAGCAGTTCTTC
-,TRBJ2-1,TRBV28,-,CASSSGGLRDEQFF,TGTGCCAGCAGTTCCGGGGGGCTTAGGGATGAGCAGTTCTTC
-,TRBJ1-2,TRBV6-5,-,CASSYSGPEDGYTF,TGTGCCAGCAGTTACTCGGGGCCTGAGGATGGCTACACCTTC
-,TRBJ1-2,TRBV2,-,CASGGAANYGYTF,TGTGCCAGCGGCGGGGCAGCTAACTATGGCTACACCTTC
once,TRBJ2-7,TRBV28,-,CASSQALPYEQYF,TGTGCCAGCTCGCAGGCCCTTCCCTACGAGCAGTACTTC
-,TRBJ2-7,TRBV19,-,CASSRPGANNEQYF,TGTGCCAGTAGTAGGCCAGGGGCGAATAACGAGCAGTACTTC
-,TRBJ2-2,TRBV5-1,-,CASSLMGRDTGELFF,TGCGCCAGCAGCTTGATGGGCAGGGACACCGGGGAGCTGTTTTTT
-,TRBJ1-6,TRBV4-1,TRBD1,CASSHRGGQGRNNSPLHF,TGCGCCAGCAGCCATCGAGGTGGACAGGGGCGAAATAATTCACCCCTCCACTTT
once,TRBJ1-2,TRBV7-8,-,CASSPLKGPLWEGYTF,TGTGCCAGCAGCCCCTTAAAAGGGCCACTGTGGGAGGGCTACACCTTC
few,TRBJ1-1,TRBV5-1,TRBD1,CASNSGQGLTEAFF,TGCGCCAGCAACTCGGGACAGGGCCTCACTGAAGCTTTCTTT
-,TRBJ1-2,TRBV18,TRBD1,CASSPPTGALDGYTF,TGTGCCAGCTCACCCCCGACAGGGGCCTTGGATGGCTACACCTTC
-,TRBJ1-2,TRBV7-2,TRBD1,CASSLVSRGPPPNYGYTF,TGTGCCAGCAGCTTAGTGAGTAGGGGGCCTCCGCCTAACTATGGCTACACCTTC
-,TRBJ2-3,TRBV7-8,TRBD2,CASSQTSGAADTQYF,TGTGCCAGCAGCCAAACTAGCGGGGCTGCAGATACGCAGTATTTT
-,TRBJ1-1,TRBV6-5,-,CASSRSPQVGTEAFF,TGTGCCAGCAGCCGCTCCCCACAGGTTGGGACTGAAGCTTTCTTT
-,TRBJ1-1,TRBV2,-,CASNFGQYVSTEAFF,TGTGCCAGCAATTTCGGACAGTACGTTTCCACTGAAGCTTTCTTT
-,TRBJ1-6,TRBV5-1,TRBD1,CASSLDGQDRTSNNSPLHF,TGCGCCAGCAGCTTGGATGGACAGGATCGGACTTCAAATAATTCACCCCTCCACTTT
-,TRBJ1-2,TRBV7-9,-,CASSLGASRPSTF,TGTGCCAGCAGCTTAGGGGCCAGCCGGCCTTCCACCTTC
-,TRBJ1-2,TRBV6-4,-,CASSDQGFYGYTF,TGTGCCAGCAGTGACCAGGGGTTCTATGGCTACACCTTC
-,TRBJ2-7,TRBV19,TRBD2,CASSFGSGYEQYF,TGTGCCAGTAGTTTTGGTAGCGGGTACGAGCAGTACTTC
-,TRBJ1-2,TRBV7-9,-,CASSSLRGPYGYTF,TGTGCCAGCAGCTCGCTTAGAGGTCCCTATGGCTACACCTTC